The 15 T cell receptor beta chains listed next were all sequenced from one sample in a study of blood T cell repertoires in COVID-19. Only in-frame clones appear in the TCRdb table, and some are missing; sequencing was by immunoSEQ multiplex PCR. Among some 400,000 clones, about 87% were seen once, and the ten largest hold 2.3%. Sequences were obtained from peripheral blood. These receptors all come from a woman aged 60-75 years with COVID-19, enrolled during active disease.

The chain couples TRBV5-1 to TRBJ2-2; D might be TRBD1 (5 bases). The germline CDR1 and CDR2 sequences are SGHRS and YFSETQ. CDR3 size: 15 residues. Trimming took 7 bases from V and 0 from J, leaving 13 bases between them. The CDR3 spells CASGRGTANTGELFF. DNA for the CDR3: TGCGCCAGCGGAAGGGGTACCGCGAACACCGGGGAGCTGTTTTTT.

The J gene is TRBJ2-1, the V gene TRBV27, with TRBD2 matching over 13 bases. The V segment lost 4 bases and the J segment 8 bases; nucleotides outside the gene matches: 11. Germline assignment: CDR1 MNHEY and CDR2 SMNVEV (reference sequence). This CDR3 region has 17 residues. CDR3 amino acids: CASSSYRTSGGVDEQFF. DNA for the CDR3: TGTGCCAGCAGTTCATATAGGACTAGCGGGGGAGTCGATGAGCAGTTCTTC.

V and J are TRBV5-5 and TRBJ1-2, with D tentatively TRBD1 (6 bases). This CDR3 spans 15 amino acids. Per germline, CDR1 SGHKS and CDR2 YYEKEE (reference sequence). The V end lost 0 bases, the J end lost 5 bases, and 14 bases lay between the germline ends. The CDR3 nucleotides read TGTGCCAGCAGCTTGGACGCAGGGGCTTATTATGGCTACACCTTC. This codes for CASSLDAGAYYGYTF.

The chain is built from TRBV19 and TRBJ2-3, with D unclear. Trimming removed 11 bases from V and 11 bases from J, with 11 bases in between. Germline V gene data show CDR1 as LNHDA and CDR2 as SQIVND (reference sequence). The CDR3 loop spans 9 amino acids. DNA for the CDR3: TGTGCCGGGCGATTTGGGCAGTATTTT. It encodes CAGRFGQYF. The full variable domain, rest sourced from reference TRBV19 and TRBJ2-3, is DGGITQSPKYLFRKEGQNVTLSCEQNLNHDAMYWYRQDPGQGLRLIYYSQIVNDFQKGDIAEGYSVSREKKESFPLTVTSAQKNPTAFYLCAGRFGQYFGPGTRLTVL.

On this clone itself: The junction does not match germline at one end; this may be a read error. The J gene is TRBJ2-4, the V gene TRBV7-9; D is possibly TRBD2 (6 bases). Germline CDR1 and CDR2: SEHNR and FQNEAQ (reference sequence). The CDR3 totals 12 residues. CDR3 coding DNA: TGTGCCAGCAGCTTAGGCGGGACGTCCAGGGACTTC. This sequence encodes CASSLGGTSRDF.

This clone was observed a single time. The chain recombines TRBV5-5 with TRBJ2-7; 8 bases fit TRBD1. The CDR3 is 15 amino acids. Germline-derived CDR1 and CDR2 are SGHKS and YYEKEE (reference sequence). The V gene end was trimmed by 3 bases and the J gene end by 2 bases; junction bases not matched to a gene: 7. The CDR3 DNA is TGTGCCAGCAGCTCGCTTGGGACAGGCGCCTACGAGCAGTACTTC. Its translation: CASSSLGTGAYEQYF.

The rearrangement links TRBV18 to TRBJ1-3; a weak D match, TRBD1 (6 bases). CDR1 and CDR2 from the germline V gene are KGHSH and LQKENI. This CDR3 contains 16 residues. V was shortened by 3 bases and J by 0 bases, with 12 bases between the two germline ends. The CDR3 bases are TGTGCCAGCTCACCCGGGACACCAGACTCTGGAAACACCATATATTTT. Its protein product is CASSPGTPDSGNTIYF.

The chain employs TRBV5-5 and TRBJ1-4; D uncertain. The V end lost 4 bases, the J end lost 0 bases, and 4 bases lay between the germline ends. This CDR3 spans 13 amino acids. CDR1 and CDR2 from the germline V gene are SGHKS and YYEKEE (reference sequence). The CDR3 protein is CASSRATNEKLFF. CDR3 bases: TGTGCCAGCAGCCGGGCAACTAATGAAAAACTGTTTTTT.

The V call is TRBV30, the J call TRBJ2-2; perhaps TRBD1 as D (5 bases). This CDR3 has 14 residues. Germline values: CDR1 GTSNPN, CDR2 SVGIG (reference sequence). The germline V and J ends were trimmed by 8 bases and 4 bases, with 17 bases remaining between them. In nucleotides, the CDR3 is TGTGCCCACAGGACACAAAGTTCCACCGGGGAGCTGTTTTTT. Translating it yields CAHRTQSSTGELFF.

This chain joins TRBV5-4 and TRBJ2-1; D is unclear. The V end lost 1 base, the J end lost 0 bases, and 11 bases lay between the germline ends. The CDR3 runs 16 residues. Germline CDR1 is SGHNT and CDR2 is YYREEE (reference sequence). The CDR3 DNA reads as TGTGCCAGCAGCTTGCGAGAGCGATCCTCCTACAATGAGCAGTTCTTC. Amino acid sequence: CASSLRERSSYNEQFF.

The V call is TRBV11-2, the J call TRBJ2-5; D not resolved. Looked up from germline, CDR1 is SGHAT and CDR2 is FQNNGV. The CDR3 is 13 amino acids. The ends were cut back, 6 bases at V and 4 bases at J, with 12 bases in the middle. In DNA, the CDR3 is TGTGCCAGCAGATCGAACGCAGGAGAGACCCAGTACTTC. It is translated as CASRSNAGETQYF.

The V gene is TRBV19, the J gene TRBJ2-7; 7 bases are shared with TRBD1. In germline, CDR1 is LNHDA, CDR2 SQIVND (reference sequence). This CDR3 is built from 13 residues. V was pared by 9 bases and J by 5 bases, with 10 bases of the junction left unmatched. The CDR3 sequence: CASQGDFVHEQYF. CDR3 bases: TGTGCCAGCCAGGGGGATTTTGTACACGAGCAGTACTTC.

The chain recombines TRBV5-1 with TRBJ2-2; D is perhaps TRBD1 (5 bases). Trimming shortened V by 0 bases and J by 6 bases, and 6 bases separated the two germline ends. Germline V gene sequence: CDR1 SGHRS, CDR2 YFSETQ. This CDR3 region has 13 residues. CDR3 coding DNA: TGCGCCAGCAGCTTGGAGGGGTCCGGGGAGCTGTTTTTT. Protein: CASSLEGSGELFF.

The genes are TRBV3-1 (or the pseudogene TRBV3-2) and TRBJ2-3; TRBD2 might be the D (5 bases). This CDR3 contains 16 residues. The germline V gene encodes CDR1 LGHDT and CDR2 YNNKEL (reference sequence). V lost 0 bases to trimming and J lost 6 bases, with 16 bases between them. The CDR3 region has the DNA TGTGCCAGCAGCCAAGAGGTCGCGGGTCCCAGGGATACGCAGTATTTT. Protein product: CASSQEVAGPRDTQYF.

This clone was counted once. J is TRBJ2-2 and V is TRBV4-2; possibly TRBD2 for D (5 bases). The germline CDR1 and CDR2 sequences are LGHNA and YNFKEQ. There are 15 residues in the CDR3. V lost 5 bases, J lost 2 bases, and 12 bases lay in between. CDR3 loop: CASSVRGDNTGELFF. The CDR3 coding sequence is TGTGCCAGCAGCGTCCGGGGAGATAACACCGGGGAGCTGTTTTTT.